This T cell receptor (beta chain) was identified during a study of beta chain features in type 1 diabetes. About the study: Sorted cells examined across all samples numbered around 110,000,000.

V was clipped by 3 bases and J by 10 bases, with 16 bases between them. CDR3 length equals 13 residues. CDR1 and CDR2 (germline): MNHEY, SMNVEV (reference sequence). The study, taken as a whole, reports: PCR might show a preference for shorter templates, equally across patients and controls.

As every portion of the isolated RNA was reverse transcribed, the sequencing read expressed TCRB transcripts. The read count averaged around 3.5 million across naive, central memory and regulatory T cell samples. Clones were read by immunoSEQ multiplex PCR, and TCRdb kept only the in-frame ones, dropping some. The data hold 900,000 or so clones, with roughly 15% observed a single time. This clone has more than one count but fewer than ten. The target antigen is unknown. Sequences were obtained from naive CD4+ T cells from blood. This sequence originates from a woman aged 18-29 years in good health. The V gene is TRBV27, the J gene TRBJ2-7; D possibly uses TRBD1 or TRBD2 (5 bases each). The CDR3 DNA is TGTGCCAGCAGTTTTAGGGACCTTCGGGAACAGTACTTC. Translating gives CASSFRDLREQYF.